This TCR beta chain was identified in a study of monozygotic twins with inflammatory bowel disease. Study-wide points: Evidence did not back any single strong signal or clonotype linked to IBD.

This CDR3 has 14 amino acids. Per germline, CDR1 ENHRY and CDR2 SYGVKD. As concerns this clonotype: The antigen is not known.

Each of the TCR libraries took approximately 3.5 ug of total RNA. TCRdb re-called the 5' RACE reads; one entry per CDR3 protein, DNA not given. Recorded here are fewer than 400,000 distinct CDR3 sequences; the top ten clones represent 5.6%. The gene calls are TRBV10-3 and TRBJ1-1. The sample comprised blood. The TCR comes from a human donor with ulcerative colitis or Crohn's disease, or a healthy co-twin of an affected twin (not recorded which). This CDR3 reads CAISAGGRNTEAFF.